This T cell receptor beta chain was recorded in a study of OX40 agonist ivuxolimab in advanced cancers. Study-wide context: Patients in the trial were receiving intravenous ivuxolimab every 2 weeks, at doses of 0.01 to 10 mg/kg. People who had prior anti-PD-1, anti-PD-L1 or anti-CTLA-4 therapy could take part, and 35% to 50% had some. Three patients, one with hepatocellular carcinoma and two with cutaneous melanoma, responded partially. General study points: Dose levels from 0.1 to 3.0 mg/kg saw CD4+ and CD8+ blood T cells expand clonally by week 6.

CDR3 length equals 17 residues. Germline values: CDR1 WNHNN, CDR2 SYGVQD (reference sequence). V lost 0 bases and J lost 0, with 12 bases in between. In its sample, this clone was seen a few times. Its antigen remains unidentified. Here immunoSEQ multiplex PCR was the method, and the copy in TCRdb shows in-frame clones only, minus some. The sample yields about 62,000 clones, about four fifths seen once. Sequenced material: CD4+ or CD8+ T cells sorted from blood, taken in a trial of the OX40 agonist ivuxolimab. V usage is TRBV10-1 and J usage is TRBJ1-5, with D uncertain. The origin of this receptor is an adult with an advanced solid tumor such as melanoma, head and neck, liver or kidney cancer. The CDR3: CASSESGREYSNQPQHF. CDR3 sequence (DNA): TGCGCCAGCAGTGAGTCTGGAAGGGAATATAGCAATCAGCCCCAGCATTTT.